The 17 T cell receptor beta chains in this list originate from one sample, sequenced in a study of CD8+ T cells in alopecia areata. It was cDNA, reverse transcribed from extracted RNA, that served as the sequencing template. This table comes from immunoSEQ multiplex PCR, and its TCRdb copy is limited to in-frame clones, with some not included. The data hold around 180,000 clones, with just under 65% observed a single time. As to treatment: oral pan-JAK inhibitor, 5-10 mg twice daily. Sequenced material: CD4+ T cells sorted from blood, taken between weeks 47 and 50, from a patient treated with tofacitinib. These TCRs come from a human donor with alopecia areata.

The rearrangement joins TRBV6-5 to TRBJ2-7; the match to TRBD2 covers 9 bases. CDR3 size: 13 residues. The trim removed 2 bases at V and 6 bases at J, leaving 2 bases unmatched. The germline V gene encodes CDR1 MNHEY and CDR2 SVGAGI. In nucleotides, the CDR3 is TGTGCCAGCAGTTACACACTAGCGGGCGAGCAGTACTTC. This codes for CASSYTLAGEQYF.

This clone was seen more than once but under ten times. V gene TRBV29-1 combines with J gene TRBJ2-2; 10 nucleotides match TRBD1. Losses at the gene ends were 4 bases for V and 5 bases for J; bases not matched to a gene: 4. This CDR3 region has 14 residues. Germline-derived CDR1 and CDR2 are SQVTM and ANQGSEA. The CDR3 region is CSVVRTGGTGELFF. In DNA, the CDR3 is TGCAGCGTTGTGAGGACAGGGGGGACCGGGGAGCTGTTTTTT.

Of note for this clone: This CDR3 is also generated by other DNA sequences in the sample. The J gene is TRBJ1-1, the V gene TRBV29-1; TRBD1 matches at 8 bases. CDR1 and CDR2 from the germline V gene are SQVTM and ANQGSEA. This CDR3 comprises 13 residues. Unmatched junction bases numbered 4, after V lost 3 bases and J lost 4 bases. CDR3: CSVETGAGTEAFF. The CDR3 nucleotides are TGCAGCGTTGAGACAGGGGCTGGCACTGAAGCTTTCTTT.

The chain employs TRBV15 and TRBJ2-3; maybe TRBD2 (5 bases). CDR1 and CDR2 (germline): LNHNV, YYDKDF (reference sequence). V was shortened by 0 bases and J by 4 bases, with 8 bases between the two germline ends. The CDR3 contains 14 residues. The CDR3 here is CATSRDPLADTQYF. The CDR3 DNA reads TGTGCCACCAGCAGAGATCCACTAGCAGATACGCAGTATTTT.

J is TRBJ2-1 and V is TRBV29-1, with 8 bases identical to TRBD1. The germline V gene encodes CDR1 SQVTM and CDR2 ANQGSEA. CDR3 length: 19 residues. V lost 6 bases to trimming and J lost 4 bases; unmatched junction nucleotides: 23. For the CDR3, the DNA is TGCAGCGTCTCCCCAGGACAGGGAAAAATGGTGGGAATATACAATGAGCAGTTCTTC. It yields the protein CSVSPGQGKMVGIYNEQFF.

V and J are TRBV6-5 and TRBJ1-1, with no clear D. Germline V lookup: CDR1 MNHEY, CDR2 SVGAGI. The ends were cut back, 6 bases at V and 2 bases at J, with 13 bases in the middle. The CDR3 is 14 amino acids. The CDR3 reads CASRLDGKNTEAFF. The DNA of the CDR3 is TGTGCCAGCAGGCTCGACGGAAAAAACACTGAAGCTTTCTTT.

The CDR3: CSEQTGHRDTEAFF. CDR3 in DNA: TGCAGCGAACAGACAGGACATCGGGACACTGAAGCTTTCTTT. The chain links TRBV29-1 to TRBJ1-1; a possible D gene is TRBD1 (6 bases). Trimming stripped 7 bases from V and 3 bases from J, with 18 bases between. The CDR3 is made up of 14 amino acids. The germline gives CDR1 SQVTM, CDR2 ANQGSEA.

This chain connects TRBV5-1 to TRBJ1-1; 7 bases agree with TRBD1. This CDR3 has 12 amino acids. Germline trimming cut 2 bases from V and 6 bases from J; bases unmatched to any gene: 1. Germline assignment: CDR1 SGHRS and CDR2 YFSETQ. CDR3 amino acids: CASSFDRAEAFF. Here the CDR3 DNA reads TGCGCCAGCAGCTTTGACAGGGCTGAAGCTTTCTTT. The variable domain in full, completed from reference TRBV5-1 and TRBJ1-1, reads KAGVTQTPRYLIKTRGQQVTLSCSPISGHRSVSWYQQTPGQGLQFLFEYFSETQRNKGNFPGRFSGRQFSNSRSEMNVSTLELGDSALYLCASSFDRAEAFFGQGTRLTVV.

The V gene is TRBV25-1, the J gene TRBJ1-4, with TRBD1 matching 8 bases. The length of the CDR3 is 15 residues. Germline V gene sequence: CDR1 MGHDK, CDR2 SYGVNS. The J segment lost 8 bases and the V segment lost 8 bases, leaving 13 bases of the junction unmatched. The CDR3 reads CASATGGNEWEKLFF. CDR3 in DNA: TGTGCCAGCGCTACAGGGGGAAATGAATGGGAAAAACTGTTTTTT.

The chain couples TRBV4-3 to TRBJ1-2, with 8 bases matching TRBD1. With 3 bases clipped from V and 3 bases from J, the junction kept 3 bases outside the gene matches. Germline CDR1 and CDR2: LGHNA and YSLEER. The CDR3 contains 14 residues. DNA of the CDR3: TGCGCCAGCAGCCAGATACAGGGGGACTATGGCTACACCTTC. It translates to CASSQIQGDYGYTF.

This rearrangement joins TRBV10-3 to TRBJ2-1; 7 bases match TRBD2. Germline CDR1 reads ENHRY; CDR2 reads SYGVKD. The CDR3 is made up of 17 amino acids. The V segment lost 10 bases and the J segment 7 bases; nucleotides outside the gene matches: 22. CDR3: CATRQNRAGGVRNEQFF. CDR3 nucleotides: TGTGCCACCCGACAGAACCGTGCTGGGGGGGTTAGGAATGAGCAGTTCTTC.

There are a few counts of this clone. The chain carries TRBV5-1 and TRBJ2-5, with D perhaps TRBD1 (6 bases). Trimming shortened V by 1 base and J by 4 bases, and 11 bases separated the two germline ends. Per the germline V gene, CDR1 is SGHRS and CDR2 is YFSETQ. The CDR3 has 14 amino acids. CDR3 in DNA: TGCGCCAGCAGCTTGCAGGGGATCCCAGAGACCCAGTACTTC. It is translated as CASSLQGIPETQYF.

This clone was detected once. This chain links TRBV7-2 with TRBJ1-1; TRBD1 matches 8 bases. V was pared by 5 bases and J by 10 bases, with 6 bases of the junction left unmatched. Germline CDR1 and CDR2: SGHTA and FQGNSA. The CDR3 runs to 12 residues. CDR3 protein: CASSPGQGRAFF. Here the CDR3 DNA reads TGTGCCAGCAGCCCCGGACAGGGACGAGCTTTCTTT. The whole variable domain, remainder taken from reference TRBV7-2 and TRBJ1-1, is GAGVSQSPSNKVTEKGKDVELRCDPISGHTALYWYRQSLGQGLEFLIYFQGNSAPDKSGLPSDRFSAERTGGSVSTLTIQRTQQEDSAVYLCASSPGQGRAFFGQGTRLTVV.

Only a few counts were recorded for this clone. The CDR3 nucleotides are TGTGCCAGCAGTGACAGGATTTATGGCTACACCTTC. Its translation: CASSDRIYGYTF. The genes are TRBV6-1 and TRBJ1-2; D remains unclear. The CDR3 has 12 amino acids. Germline V CDR1 and CDR2: MNHNS, SASEGT. Trimming shortened V by 3 bases and J by 5 bases, and 7 bases separated the two germline ends.

The genes are TRBV29-1 and TRBJ1-4; D unresolved. The CDR3 extends over 16 amino acids. Trimming removed 5 bases at V and 7 bases at J, with 23 bases between. Germline CDR1 reads SQVTM; CDR2 reads ANQGSEA. The CDR3 reads CSVRRMDQIEGEKLFF. The CDR3 nucleotides read TGCAGCGTTCGCCGCATGGATCAAATTGAAGGTGAAAAACTGTTTTTT.

This clone was seen only a few times. V gene TRBV27 combines with J gene TRBJ2-1; the D call may be TRBD1 or TRBD2 (5 bases each). Germline V gene sequence: CDR1 MNHEY, CDR2 SMNVEV (reference sequence). The V gene lost 5 bases and the J gene lost 1 base, with 12 bases spanning the gap. The CDR3 spans 15 residues. The CDR3 nucleotides read TGTGCCAGCAGTCCCCAGGGACCGTCCTACAATGAGCAGTTCTTC. Protein: CASSPQGPSYNEQFF.

This clone has just a few counts. The chain joins TRBV4-1 to TRBJ1-5, with a possible D match to TRBD1 (5 bases). The CDR3 spans 15 residues. Germline CDR1 reads MGHRA; CDR2 reads YSYEKL. V shed 1 base and J shed 3 bases, with 10 bases lying between them. CDR3 protein: CASSQAGGDNQPQHF. The CDR3, as DNA: TGCGCCAGCAGCCAAGCCGGGGGAGACAATCAGCCCCAGCATTTT.